The 8 T cell receptor beta chains below come from one sample, sequenced in a study of blood T cells in healthy people across ages. It was with a sample-barcoded 5' primer and a J-beta primer mix that a second PCR of about 6 to 12 cycles was run. One entry per CDR3 protein, called by TCRdb with MiXCR from the 5' RACE reads. The top ten hold around a sixth of the sample, which has 550,000 to 650,000 distinct CDR3 sequences, about 30% seen once. The sequencing input was blood. These receptors were taken from a woman at least 80 years old in good health.

As to this clonotype: A much larger clone differs by one base, so this may be a read error. V gene TRBV9 combines with J gene TRBJ2-7, with D perhaps matching TRBD1 or TRBD2 (6 bases each). Trimming removed 0 bases from V and 2 bases from J, with 12 bases in between. Germline V lookup: CDR1 SGDLS, CDR2 YYNGEE. This CDR3 spans 15 amino acids. The DNA of the CDR3 is TGTGCCAGCAGCGTAGGGGGGGCCCACCCCTACGAGCAGTACTTC. This translates into CASSVGGAHPYEQYF.

There are a few counts of this clonotype. A clone one base away is much larger, so this may be a read error. The gene calls are TRBV5-5 and TRBJ2-5, with D possibly TRBD2 on 6 matching bases. The CDR3 consists of 15 residues. Trimming cost V 1 base and J 11 bases, with 21 bases left between them. Germline V gene data show CDR1 as SGHKS and CDR2 as YYEKEE (reference sequence). The CDR3 region is CASSLSGLQGNEQYF. The DNA for the CDR3 is TGTGCCAGCAGCTTGTCGGGACTGCAAGGGAATGAGCAGTACTTC.

The table lists this clonotype with many counts. V usage is TRBV3-1 and J usage is TRBJ2-3, with D unresolved. The CDR3 has 14 residues. Germline loops: CDR1 LGHDT, CDR2 YNNKEL (reference sequence). V lost 2 bases, J lost 6 bases, and 12 bases lay in between. CDR3 residues: CASSQSWGGDTQYF. The CDR3 DNA reads as TGTGCCAGCAGCCAATCTTGGGGTGGGGATACGCAGTATTTT.

In the case of this clonotype: Given a much more abundant clone one base away, this may be a read error. The chain links TRBV20-1 to TRBJ2-7, with 7 bases fitting TRBD1. Germline CDR1 and CDR2: DFQATT and SNEGSKA (reference sequence). J was trimmed by 2 bases and V by 5 bases; bases with no gene match: 9. This CDR3 comprises 14 residues. CDR3 coding DNA: TGCAGTGCTTATGCGACAGGGAGCCCCTACGAGCAGTACTTC. Translated, it gives CSAYATGSPYEQYF.

Comment on this clonotype: The junction differs from germline at one of its ends, possibly a read error. This rearrangement joins TRBV28 to TRBJ2-7; 10 nucleotides align to TRBD2. The germline V gene has CDR1 MDHEN and CDR2 SYDVKM. CDR3 length: 14 amino acids. CDR3 amino acids: CASSFGLAGAPPHF. In DNA form, the CDR3 reads TGTGCCAGCAGCTTTGGGCTAGCGGGGGCCCCACCTCACTTC.

The rearrangement uses TRBV29-1 and TRBJ2-7; no reliable D call. The CDR3 extends over 13 amino acids. Looked up from germline, CDR1 is SQVTM and CDR2 is ANQGSEA. Deletions cut 5 bases from V and 4 bases from J, with 15 bases between. CDR3 region: CSVRPTQHYEQYF. CDR3 in DNA: TGCAGCGTTAGACCAACCCAACATTACGAGCAGTACTTC.

This rearrangement joins TRBV4-2 to TRBJ1-1, with 8 positions matching TRBD1. The CDR3 spans 16 residues. V shed 3 bases and J 4 bases; nucleotides not matched to a gene: 10. Germline lookup yields CDR1 LGHNA and CDR2 YNFKEQ. The CDR3 reads CASSQAFQGAITEAFF. The CDR3 DNA reads as TGTGCCAGCAGCCAGGCTTTTCAGGGGGCGATCACTGAAGCTTTCTTT.

This chain connects TRBV7-2 to TRBJ1-4; D gene unclear. Germline loops: CDR1 SGHTA, CDR2 FQGNSA. The CDR3 extends over 12 amino acids. The germline V and J ends were trimmed by 2 bases and 11 bases, with 9 bases remaining between them. CDR3: CASSLKGFKLFF. CDR3 nucleotide sequence: TGTGCCAGCAGCTTAAAAGGGTTTAAACTGTTTTTT.